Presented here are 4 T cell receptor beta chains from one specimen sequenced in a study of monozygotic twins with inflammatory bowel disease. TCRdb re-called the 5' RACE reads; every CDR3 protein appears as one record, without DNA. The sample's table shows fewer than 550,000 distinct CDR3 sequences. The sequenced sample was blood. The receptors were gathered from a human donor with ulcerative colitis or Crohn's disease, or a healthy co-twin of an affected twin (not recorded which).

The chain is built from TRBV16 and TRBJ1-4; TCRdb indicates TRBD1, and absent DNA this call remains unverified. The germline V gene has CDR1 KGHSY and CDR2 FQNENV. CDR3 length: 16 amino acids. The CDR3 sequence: CASSHARQGTNEKLFF.

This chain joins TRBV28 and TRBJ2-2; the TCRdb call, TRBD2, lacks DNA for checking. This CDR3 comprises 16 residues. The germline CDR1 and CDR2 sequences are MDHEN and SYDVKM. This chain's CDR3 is CASSLRLAGNTGELFF.

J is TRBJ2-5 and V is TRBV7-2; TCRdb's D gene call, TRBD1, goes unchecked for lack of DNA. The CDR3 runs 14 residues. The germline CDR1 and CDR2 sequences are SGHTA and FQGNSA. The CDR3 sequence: CASSYDSLQETQYF. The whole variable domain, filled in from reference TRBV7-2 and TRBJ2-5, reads GAGVSQSPSNKVTEKGKDVELRCDPISGHTALYWYRQSLGQGLEFLIYFQGNSAPDKSGLPSDRFSAERTGGSVSTLTIQRTQQEDSAVYLCASSYDSLQETQYFGPGTRLLVL.

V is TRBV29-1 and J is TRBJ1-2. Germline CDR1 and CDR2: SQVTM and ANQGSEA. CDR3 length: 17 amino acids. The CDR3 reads CSVDRTFHRYDGYGYTF.